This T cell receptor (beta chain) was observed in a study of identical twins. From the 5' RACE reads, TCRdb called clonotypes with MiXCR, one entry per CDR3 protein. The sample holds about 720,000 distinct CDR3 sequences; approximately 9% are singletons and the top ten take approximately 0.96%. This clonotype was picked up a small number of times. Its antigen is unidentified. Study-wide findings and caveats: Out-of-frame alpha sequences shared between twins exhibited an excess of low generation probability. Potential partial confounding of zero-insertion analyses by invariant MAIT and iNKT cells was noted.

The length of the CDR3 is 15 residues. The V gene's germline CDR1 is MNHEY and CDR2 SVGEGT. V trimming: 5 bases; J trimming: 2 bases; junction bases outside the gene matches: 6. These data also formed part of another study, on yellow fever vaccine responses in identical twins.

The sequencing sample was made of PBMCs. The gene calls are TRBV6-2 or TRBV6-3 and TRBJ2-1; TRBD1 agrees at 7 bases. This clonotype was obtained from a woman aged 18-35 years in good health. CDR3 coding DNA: TGTGCCAGCAGTCAAAGACAGGGACCCTACAATGAGCAGTTCTTC. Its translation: CASSQRQGPYNEQFF.